The 30 T cell receptor beta chains presented below share a single source sample, sequenced in a study of blood T cell repertoires in COVID-19 (dated by TCRdb to about 2020). Libraries were made using the immunoSEQ multiplex PCR assay. The immuneACCESS repertoire file appears here via TCRdb, limited to in-frame rearrangements. These files lack a portion of the clones; in checked studies, under half of the deficit traces to unresolved V genes, and the cause of the others is not known. The sample data list about 40,000 clones, and about 89% of these were observed just once. The ten largest clones add up to around 0.41% of the sample. The sequenced sample was peripheral blood. The origin of the receptors is a human donor in a cohort sampled during active COVID-19.

The rearrangement joins TRBV18 to TRBJ1-1; D remains ambiguous. This CDR3 contains 14 residues. CDR1 is KGHSH, CDR2 LQKENI, per germline. V was pared by 6 bases and J by 0 bases, with 11 bases between. In DNA, the CDR3 is TGTGCCAGCTCCCTCCCGGGTATGAACACTGAAGCTTTCTTT. Protein product: CASSLPGMNTEAFF.

This chain joins TRBV27 and TRBJ2-7; 9 bases are a match to TRBD1. Germline V CDR1 and CDR2: MNHEY, SMNVEV (reference sequence). CDR3 length equals 15 residues. V dropped 6 bases and J dropped 3; count of bases not matched to a gene: 9. The DNA of the CDR3 is TGTGCCAGCAGCCACTTTGGGACAGGGTACTACGAGCAGTACTTC. This codes for CASSHFGTGYYEQYF.

The table lists this clone with a count of one. The chain links TRBV6-1 to TRBJ1-4, with D possibly matching TRBD1 (5 bases). V dropped 1 base and J dropped 7 bases, with 13 bases sitting between them. This CDR3 contains 15 residues. Germline CDR1 is MNHNS and CDR2 is SASEGT. CDR3 coding DNA: TGTGCCAGCAGTGAAGTCTCGGGGGAGGGTGAAAAACTGTTTTTT. The encoded protein is CASSEVSGEGEKLFF.

The gene calls are TRBV7-9 and TRBJ1-5; maybe TRBD1 (6 bases). The V end lost 4 bases, the J end lost 2 bases, and 18 bases lay between the germline ends. The CDR3 contains 17 residues. Germline values: CDR1 SEHNR, CDR2 FQNEAQ (reference sequence). CDR3 nucleotide sequence: TGTGCCAGCAGCTCTTTTTCAGGGGATAGGGGCAATCAGCCCCAGCATTTT. This gives the protein CASSSFSGDRGNQPQHF.

This chain links TRBV4-1 with TRBJ1-5; D is possibly TRBD1 (5 bases). Germline CDR1 and CDR2: MGHRA and YSYEKL. The CDR3 has 16 amino acids. V was trimmed by 1 base and J by 4 bases, leaving 14 bases between them. CDR3 region: CASSQATARSNQPQHF. The CDR3 DNA is TGCGCCAGCAGCCAAGCGACAGCCCGTTCTAATCAGCCCCAGCATTTT.

This clone was recorded a few times. This chain uses TRBV7-2 with TRBJ1-1; tentative D call: TRBD1 (6 bases). V lost 5 bases and J 4 bases, leaving 14 bases between the germline ends. Germline CDR1 SGHTA, CDR2 FQGNSA. This CDR3 is 14 amino acids long. CDR3: CASSNSGGRTEAFF. CDR3 sequence (DNA): TGTGCCAGCAGCAATAGCGGGGGGCGCACTGAAGCTTTCTTT.

This clone was observed a single time. The rearrangement joins TRBV6-5 to TRBJ2-3; D gene unclear. Trimming pared 6 bases from V and 0 bases from J, leaving 10 bases between. CDR3 length: 14 residues. CDR1 is MNHEY, CDR2 SVGAGI, per germline. The CDR3 nucleotides read TGTGCCAGCAGCTCCACGGGTAGCACAGATACGCAGTATTTT. It codes for CASSSTGSTDTQYF.

The chain carries TRBV6-5 and TRBJ1-6, with 7 bases aligning to TRBD1. The CDR3 is 14 residues long. From germline, CDR1 is MNHEY and CDR2 SVGAGI. V dropped 6 bases and J dropped 10; count of bases not matched to a gene: 9. Written as DNA, the CDR3 is TGTGCCAGCAGCAGGGACAGTACATCCTCACCCCTCCACTTT. The encoded protein is CASSRDSTSSPLHF.

This clone was counted a single time. The V call is TRBV19, the J call TRBJ2-7; 7 bases agree with TRBD2. Germline CDR1 LNHDA, CDR2 SQIVND (reference sequence). This CDR3 contains 15 residues. V shed 7 bases, J shed 4 bases, and the junction held 13 bases outside the gene matches. The CDR3 DNA reads TGTGCCAGTACCCTTCAGTGGGGGGGGTTGTACGAGCAGTACTTC. Translation gives CASTLQWGGLYEQYF. Complete variable domain (other parts from reference TRBV19 and TRBJ2-7): DGGITQSPKYLFRKEGQNVTLSCEQNLNHDAMYWYRQDPGQGLRLIYYSQIVNDFQKGDIAEGYSVSREKKESFPLTVTSAQKNPTAFYLCASTLQWGGLYEQYFGPGTRLTVT.

The V gene is TRBV29-1, the J gene TRBJ1-2, with D perhaps matching TRBD1 (6 bases). Trimming took 2 bases from V and 2 from J, leaving 21 bases between them. CDR3 size: 17 residues. Germline V gene sequence: CDR1 SQVTM, CDR2 ANQGSEA. The CDR3 sequence: CSVERVGGAEINYGYTF. The CDR3, as DNA: TGCAGCGTTGAAAGGGTAGGGGGGGCAGAGATCAACTATGGCTACACCTTC.

The chain recombines TRBV23-1 with TRBJ1-3; 8 bases map to TRBD1. TRBV23-1 is an open reading frame, and its role is uncertain. CDR3 length: 16 amino acids. Unmatched junction bases numbered 4, after V lost 3 bases and J lost 0 bases. The CDR3 bases are TGCGCCAGCAGTCACCTGGACAGGGACTCTGGAAACACCATATATTTT. This gives the protein CASSHLDRDSGNTIYF.

This rearrangement joins TRBV10-1 to TRBJ1-4, with D uncertain. V lost 7 bases and J lost 9, with 3 bases in between. The CDR3 spans 9 residues. Looked up from germline, CDR1 is WNHNN and CDR2 is SYGVQD (reference sequence). The CDR3 loop reads CASIKKLFF. CDR3 nucleotide sequence: TGCGCCAGCATTAAAAAACTGTTTTTT.

The rearrangement links TRBV3-1 (or the pseudogene TRBV3-2) to TRBJ2-7, with 9 nucleotides matching TRBD2. V was clipped by 6 bases and J by 2 bases; unmatched bases: 8. The CDR3 extends over 15 amino acids. CDR1 and CDR2 (germline): LGHDT, YNNKEL (reference sequence). CDR3 nucleotides: TGTGCCAGCAGTGATCTAGCGGGGCCTACCTACGAGCAGTACTTC. This encodes CASSDLAGPTYEQYF.

This clone was seen only once. This chain joins TRBV12-3 or TRBV12-4 and TRBJ2-7; D is possibly TRBD2 (6 bases). The CDR3 totals 13 residues. Deletions cut 5 bases from V and 0 bases from J, with 8 bases between. The CDR3 DNA is TGTGCCAGCAGTCACGGGAGCTCCTACGAGCAGTACTTC. Encoded protein: CASSHGSSYEQYF.

This chain connects TRBV21-1 to TRBJ2-7; no DNA check was done on the table's D call, TRBD1. TRBV21-1 is a pseudogene segment. The CDR3 spans 13 residues. Here the CDR3 reads CASSQDRPYEQYF. The CDR3 nucleotides read TGTGCCAGCAGCCAGGACAGGCCTTACGAGCAGTACTTC.

This clone was seen just once. The chain uses TRBV15 and TRBJ2-7; 10 positions agree with TRBD1. Per the germline V gene, CDR1 is LNHNV and CDR2 is YYDKDF (reference sequence). The CDR3 consists of 14 residues. The V segment lost 5 bases and the J segment 2 bases; nucleotides outside the gene matches: 3. The CDR3 DNA is TGTGCCACCAGCGCCGGGACAGGGGCCTACGAGCAGTACTTC. This gives the protein CATSAGTGAYEQYF. Full variable domain (rest looked up from reference TRBV15 and TRBJ2-7): DAMVIQNPRYQVTQFGKPVTLSCSQTLNHNVMYWYQQKSSQAPKLLFHYYDKDFNNEADTPDNFQSRRPNTSFCFLDIRSPGLGDTAMYLCATSAGTGAYEQYFGPGTRLTVT.

The V and J genes are TRBV6-5 and TRBJ2-7, with TRBD2 identical over 13 bases. The CDR3 spans 15 residues. Trimming took 7 bases from V and 7 from J; bases not matched to a gene: 10. Germline V gene data show CDR1 as MNHEY and CDR2 as SVGAGI. CDR3 coding DNA: TGTGCCAGCACCCCGGGTACTAGCGGGGGGGAAGAGCAGTACTTC. It specifies CASTPGTSGGEEQYF.

This clone was seen just once. V and J are TRBV7-2 and TRBJ1-2; 9 bases are shared with TRBD1. Germline CDR1 SGHTA, CDR2 FQGNSA. After removal of 6 bases from V and 7 bases from J, the junction contained 9 bases not matched to a gene. The CDR3 extends over 14 amino acids. The CDR3: CASSRDRGSGGYTF. DNA of the CDR3: TGTGCCAGCAGTAGAGACAGGGGGTCGGGTGGCTACACCTTC.

J is TRBJ2-7 and V is TRBV5-5, with D perhaps TRBD1 (5 bases). The V and J ends lost 0 bases and 0 bases respectively, with 7 bases between them. This CDR3 region has 14 residues. Germline values: CDR1 SGHKS, CDR2 YYEKEE (reference sequence). The CDR3 DNA follows: TGTGCCAGCAGCTTGGGGGGCAGCTCCTACGAGCAGTACTTC. It translates to CASSLGGSSYEQYF.

Note on this clone: One end of the junction varies from germline; a read error may be responsible. V gene TRBV12-3 or TRBV12-4 combines with J gene TRBJ1-2, with TRBD1 identical over 9 bases. This CDR3 spans 11 amino acids. CDR3 DNA: TGTGCCAGCAGTGCCCGGGACAGGGTAATCTTC. This translates into CASSARDRVIF.

The chain is built from TRBV11-2 and TRBJ2-3; 9 nucleotides align to TRBD2. Per germline, CDR1 SGHAT and CDR2 FQNNGV. The CDR3 extends over 17 amino acids. The V and J ends lost 2 bases and 2 bases, in that order; junction bases with no gene match: 8. The CDR3 loop is CASSLRPGLAATDTQYF. In DNA, the CDR3 is TGTGCCAGCAGCTTACGGCCGGGACTAGCAGCCACAGATACGCAGTATTTT.

J is TRBJ1-4 and V is TRBV9, with TRBD1 as a possible D gene (6 bases). The V gene's germline CDR1 is SGDLS and CDR2 YYNGEE. Trimming removed 4 bases from V and 7 bases from J, with 14 bases in between. The CDR3 consists of 14 residues. This chain's CDR3 is CASSRAGAGEKLFF. Here the CDR3 DNA reads TGTGCCAGCAGCCGGGCGGGGGCTGGTGAAAAACTGTTTTTT.

V and J are TRBV7-5 and TRBJ1-1; the table's TRBD1 call for D was not verified on the DNA. TRBV7-5 is labeled a pseudogene. This CDR3 region has 18 residues. This CDR3 is CARSLLPLARGRFPEAFF. The CDR3 DNA reads TGTGCCAGAAGCCTACTTCCCCTCGCTAGGGGGCGCTTTCCCGAAGCTTTCTTT.

This chain uses TRBV11-2 with TRBJ2-7; TRBD1 agrees at 9 bases. The CDR3 totals 17 residues. Germline trimming cut 0 bases from V and 4 bases from J; bases unmatched to any gene: 10. Germline CDR1 and CDR2: SGHAT and FQNNGV. The CDR3 DNA is TGTGCCAGCAGCTTAGAGAGGCTGGGACAGGGACTATACGAGCAGTACTTC. Amino acids: CASSLERLGQGLYEQYF.

In its sample, this clone was seen a few times. The CDR3 region has the DNA TGTGCCAGCAGCTTGGGAGGGTTGGATTCACCCCTCCACTTT. This encodes CASSLGGLDSPLHF. This chain links TRBV5-6 with TRBJ1-6; D is unclear. From germline, CDR1 is SGHDT and CDR2 YYEEEE. The CDR3 sequence is 14 residues long. Trimming took 0 bases from V and 8 from J, leaving 9 bases between them. Full variable domain (missing parts from reference TRBV5-6 and TRBJ1-6): DAGVTQSPTHLIKTRGQQVTLRCSPKSGHDTVSWYQQALGQGPQFIFQYYEEEERQRGNFPDRFSGHQFPNYSSELNVNALLLGDSALYLCASSLGGLDSPLHFGNGTRLTVT.

The chain combines TRBV18 with TRBJ2-7; TRBD1 is a possible D gene (6 bases). In germline, CDR1 is KGHSH, CDR2 LQKENI. Trimming removed 4 bases at V and 0 bases at J, with 16 bases between. The CDR3 loop spans 16 amino acids. The CDR3 sequence is CASSLQTGMYSYEQYF. CDR3 coding DNA: TGTGCCAGCTCACTACAAACAGGGATGTACTCCTACGAGCAGTACTTC.

The CDR3 region has the DNA TGCAGCGTTGCGGGGGGGCCCGGTAACTATGGCTACACCTTC. Its translation is CSVAGGPGNYGYTF. The J gene is TRBJ1-2, the V gene TRBV29-1, with D perhaps matching TRBD1 (6 bases). The CDR3 sequence is 14 residues long. The V and J ends lost 4 bases and 1 base respectively, with 13 bases between them. The germline V gene encodes CDR1 SQVTM and CDR2 ANQGSEA.

The rearrangement uses TRBV5-1 and TRBJ1-1, with D unclear. With 5 bases removed from V and 2 bases from J, the gap between germline ends came to 10 bases. Germline CDR1 and CDR2: SGHRS and YFSETQ. The length of the CDR3 is 13 residues. CDR3: CASRDLINTEAFF. The CDR3 nucleotides read TGCGCCAGCAGGGACTTAATAAACACTGAAGCTTTCTTT.

The J gene is TRBJ1-2, the V gene TRBV3-1 (or the pseudogene TRBV3-2); 12 nucleotides line up with TRBD1. The CDR3 extends over 16 amino acids. CDR1 and CDR2 (germline): LGHDT, YNNKEL (reference sequence). The V gene end was trimmed by 8 bases and the J gene end by 5 bases; junction bases not matched to a gene: 12. Here the CDR3 reads CASAPGTGGEGYGYTF. CDR3 nucleotide sequence: TGTGCCAGCGCCCCCGGGACAGGGGGCGAAGGATATGGCTACACCTTC.

The sample holds one count of this clone. The chain recombines TRBV4-3 with TRBJ2-2; a weak D match, TRBD1 (6 bases). In germline, CDR1 is LGHNA, CDR2 YSLEER. Between the trimmed V and J ends, which lost 2 bases and 5 bases, there was a span of 15 bases. CDR3 length: 16 amino acids. CDR3 DNA sequence: TGCGCCAGCAGCCAAAAGGGTGGGCAGGGGACCGGGGAGCTGTTTTTT. Amino acids: CASSQKGGQGTGELFF.